This T cell receptor (beta chain) was sequenced for a study of control samples from healthy donors and cancer patients. The table came from immunoSEQ multiplex PCR; TCRdb's copy has only in-frame clones and leaves some out. The sample carries 73,000 or so clones, approximately 84% recorded once. CDR1 PRHDT and CDR2 FYEKMQ come from the germline V gene (reference sequence). This CDR3 has 17 amino acids. V was cut by 5 bases and J by 3 bases, with 20 bases left in between. The sequenced material came from blood. This receptor was obtained from a woman in her fifties or sixties in good health. The chain employs TRBV13 and TRBJ2-1; either TRBD1 or TRBD2 may supply D (7 bases each). CDR3 sequence (DNA): TGTGCCAGCAGCCCCCCCGGGGGGACAGATAACTACAATGAGCAGTTCTTC. Its translation is CASSPPGGTDNYNEQFF.